What follows are 21 T cell receptor beta chains derived from one specimen sequenced in a study of cytomegalovirus exposure and HLA in healthy donors. TCRdb's copy holds only in-frame clones and misses some; the assay was immunoSEQ multiplex PCR. The table shows approximately 300,000 clones, with 86% occurring only once. The sequencing input was PBMCs. The receptor source for this set is a woman aged 18-30 years in good health and CMV-seronegative.

This chain uses TRBV5-1 with TRBJ2-1, with no clear D. This CDR3 has 11 residues. With 3 bases removed from V and 9 bases from J, the gap between germline ends came to 7 bases. Germline CDR1 SGHRS, CDR2 YFSETQ. The CDR3 region has the DNA TGCGCCAGCAGCTCCGAGGTTGAGCAGTTCTTC. Its protein is CASSSEVEQFF.

The CDR3 loop is CASSWEGGNEKLFF. CDR3 nucleotides: TGCGCCAGCAGCTGGGAGGGAGGGAATGAAAAACTGTTTTTT. This chain connects TRBV5-1 to TRBJ1-4; D is unresolved. Germline V gives CDR1 SGHRS, CDR2 YFSETQ. The length of the CDR3 is 14 residues. Trimming took 3 bases from V and 5 from J, leaving 11 bases between them.

The chain couples TRBV19 to TRBJ1-5; D is unclear. The CDR3 is 14 residues long. The germline CDR1 and CDR2 sequences are LNHDA and SQIVND (reference sequence). Trimming removed 7 bases at V and 6 bases at J, with 16 bases between. CDR3 coding DNA: TGTGCCAGTACTCGCATACTAGCCGGTCAGCCCCAGCATTTT. Amino acids: CASTRILAGQPQHF.

This clone was seen just once. The genes are TRBV2 and TRBJ1-5, with a possible D match to TRBD1 (6 bases). Trimming removed 7 bases at V and 0 bases at J, with 22 bases between. CDR3 length: 18 amino acids. Germline CDR1 is SNHLY and CDR2 is FYNNEI. This CDR3 reads CASKPGQTKKYSNQPQHF. In DNA, the CDR3 is TGTGCCAGCAAGCCCGGACAGACAAAGAAGTATAGCAATCAGCCCCAGCATTTT. The whole variable domain, remainder taken from reference TRBV2 and TRBJ1-5, is EPEVTQTPSHQVTQMGQEVILRCVPISNHLYFYWYRQILGQKVEFLVSFYNNEISEKSEIFDDQFSVERPDGSNFTLKIRSTKLEDSAMYFCASKPGQTKKYSNQPQHFGDGTRLSIL.

The chain couples TRBV18 to TRBJ2-2; D unresolved. CDR1 and CDR2 (germline): KGHSH, LQKENI. The CDR3 is made up of 16 amino acids. Trimming removed 3 bases at V and 7 bases at J, with 18 bases between. The CDR3 nucleotides are TGTGCCAGCTCACCCAATCAATTGCTTGGCGGCGGGGAGCTGTTTTTT. Protein sequence: CASSPNQLLGGGELFF.

This chain links TRBV6-1 with TRBJ1-1, with 9 bases lining up with TRBD1. V shed 6 bases, J shed 11 bases, and the junction held 7 bases outside the gene matches. In germline, CDR1 is MNHNS, CDR2 SASEGT. The CDR3 covers 12 residues. CDR3 residues: CASRRTGAWAFF. CDR3 in DNA: TGTGCCAGCAGACGGACAGGGGCCTGGGCTTTCTTT.

The chain combines TRBV6-6 with TRBJ2-7; 7 nucleotides align to TRBD1. After removal of 7 bases from V and 3 bases from J, the junction contained 6 bases not matched to a gene. The CDR3 has 13 amino acids. Germline V gives CDR1 MNHNY, CDR2 SVGAGI (reference sequence). CDR3 residues: CASIAGDSYEQYF. The CDR3 DNA is TGTGCCAGCATCGCAGGGGACAGCTACGAGCAGTACTTC.

The chain is built from TRBV9 and TRBJ2-6; 7 bases agree with TRBD1. J gave up 0 bases and V 6 bases, and 9 bases lay outside the gene matches. Germline lookup yields CDR1 SGDLS and CDR2 YYNGEE. The CDR3 loop spans 17 amino acids. In DNA, the CDR3 is TGTGCCAGCACCTCTAGGACAGGTTACTCTGGGGCCAACGTCCTGACTTTC. Amino acids: CASTSRTGYSGANVLTF.

This chain uses TRBV6-1 with TRBJ2-7; D perhaps matches TRBD2 (6 bases). Germline V gives CDR1 MNHNS, CDR2 SASEGT. The CDR3 runs to 17 residues. Trimming shortened V by 3 bases and J by 6 bases, and 24 bases separated the two germline ends. This CDR3 reads CASSDAASSAGEFEQYF. In nucleotides, the CDR3 is TGTGCCAGCAGTGATGCGGCATCTAGCGCTGGGGAGTTCGAGCAGTACTTC.

The rearrangement links TRBV6-5 to TRBJ1-2, with TRBD1 as a possible D gene (6 bases). The CDR3 extends over 14 amino acids. The V and J ends lost 6 bases and 4 bases respectively, with 15 bases between them. Germline assignment: CDR1 MNHEY and CDR2 SVGAGI. The CDR3 DNA reads as TGTGCCAGCAGACACAGGGATCCGGGCTATGGCTACACCTTC. Translation gives CASRHRDPGYGYTF.

The chain carries TRBV20-1 and TRBJ2-3; the D gene is possibly TRBD1 (5 bases). This CDR3 is built from 11 residues. Trimming took 0 bases from V and 14 from J, leaving 12 bases between them. The germline gives CDR1 DFQATT, CDR2 SNEGSKA (reference sequence). The CDR3 DNA reads as TGCAGTGCTAGAGAGGGGCGCAACCGGTATTTT. Its translation is CSAREGRNRYF.

The J gene is TRBJ2-7, the V gene TRBV5-8, with TRBD2 matching 13 bases. This CDR3 has 16 residues. CDR1 is SGHTS and CDR2 is YDEGEE in the germline V gene. Trimming took 1 base from V and 3 from J; bases not matched to a gene: 4. CDR3 nucleotides: TGTGCCAGCAGCTTGACCGGACTAGCGGGGGACTACGAGCAGTACTTC. It is translated as CASSLTGLAGDYEQYF. Full variable domain (missing parts from reference TRBV5-8 and TRBJ2-7): EAGVTQSPTHLIKTRGQQATLRCSPISGHTSVYWYQQALGLGLQFLLWYDEGEERNRGNFPPRFSGRQFPNYSSELNVNALELEDSALYLCASSLTGLAGDYEQYFGPGTRLTVT.

The chain has TRBV6-5 and TRBJ2-1; 7 bases fit TRBD2. Germline values: CDR1 MNHEY, CDR2 SVGAGI. The CDR3 contains 16 residues. V was clipped by 4 bases and J by 4 bases; unmatched bases: 10. CDR3 DNA sequence: TGTGCCAGCAGTTCCTCCCTAGCGGAGCGTTACAATGAGCAGTTCTTC. It is translated as CASSSSLAERYNEQFF.

The V gene is TRBV28, the J gene TRBJ2-7, with TRBD2 as a possible D gene (5 bases). This CDR3 contains 17 residues. The V end lost 8 bases, the J end lost 4 bases, and 27 bases lay between the germline ends. Germline values: CDR1 MDHEN, CDR2 SYDVKM. The CDR3 nucleotides are TGTGCCAGCCTCGAAAGGAAAGCCAGCGGAGCTACTTACGAGCAGTACTTC. It codes for CASLERKASGATYEQYF. The full variable domain, in which reference TRBV28 and TRBJ2-7 provide the parts outside the CDR3, is DVKVTQSSRYLVKRTGEKVFLECVQDMDHENMFWYRQDPGLGLRLIYFSYDVKMKEKGDIPEGYSVSREKKERFSLILESASTNQTSMYLCASLERKASGATYEQYFGPGTRLTVT.

The chain couples TRBV5-1 to TRBJ2-5; 11 nucleotides agree with TRBD1. The CDR3 extends over 17 amino acids. Germline V gene sequence: CDR1 SGHRS, CDR2 YFSETQ. The V gene end was trimmed by 3 bases and the J gene end by 1 base; junction bases not matched to a gene: 8. CDR3 sequence (DNA): TGCGCCAGCAGCTCGCTGGGGGACAGGGGGACCCAAGAGACCCAGTACTTC. Protein: CASSSLGDRGTQETQYF.

This clone showed up just once. The rearrangement links TRBV11-2 to TRBJ2-5, with 7 positions matching TRBD2. This CDR3 region has 13 residues. Germline CDR1 reads SGHAT; CDR2 reads FQNNGV. Trimming removed 5 bases from V and 4 bases from J; junction bases left unmatched: 4. Written as DNA, the CDR3 is TGTGCCAGCAGCCCCAGGGAGGGAGAGACCCAGTACTTC. Protein: CASSPREGETQYF.

The V and J genes are TRBV4-1 and TRBJ2-1; 7 bases agree with TRBD1. The CDR3 runs 16 residues. CDR1 and CDR2 from the germline V gene are MGHRA and YSYEKL. Trimming took 4 bases from V and 0 from J; bases not matched to a gene: 6. In nucleotides, the CDR3 is TGCGCCAGCAGCCTCAGGGGGATGAGCTCCTACAATGAGCAGTTCTTC. This translates into CASSLRGMSSYNEQFF.

The rearrangement joins TRBV5-6 to TRBJ2-2, with TRBD2 as a possible D gene (6 bases). Germline V gives CDR1 SGHDT, CDR2 YYEEEE. V lost 3 bases and J 4 bases, leaving 16 bases between the germline ends. CDR3 length equals 16 residues. The DNA of the CDR3 is TGTGCCAGCAGCTCGGCGCCTAGCGCCCCCACCGGGGAGCTGTTTTTT. Its translation: CASSSAPSAPTGELFF.

The V and J genes are TRBV5-1 and TRBJ2-1; 9 nucleotides agree with TRBD2. The V gene's germline CDR1 is SGHRS and CDR2 YFSETQ. The CDR3 spans 15 residues. J gave up 7 bases and V 5 bases, and 10 bases lay outside the gene matches. The CDR3 DNA reads TGCGCCAGCAGGGATGATAGCGGGAGTGGTAATGAGCAGTTCTTC. This sequence encodes CASRDDSGSGNEQFF.

The V and J genes are TRBV9 and TRBJ2-7; possibly TRBD2 for D (6 bases). Germline values: CDR1 SGDLS, CDR2 YYNGEE. The CDR3 totals 17 residues. Trimming removed 3 bases from V and 2 bases from J, with 21 bases in between. CDR3 in amino acids: CASSAGPGVAATYEQYF. CDR3 nucleotide sequence: TGTGCCAGCAGCGCAGGGCCGGGGGTGGCGGCGACCTACGAGCAGTACTTC.

This clone was recorded only once. The CDR3 region is CASSSGGRGGTDTQYF. CDR3 nucleotide sequence: TGTGCCAGCAGCTCCGGCGGGAGGGGGGGCACAGATACGCAGTATTTT. The chain is built from TRBV13 and TRBJ2-3, with 9 bases that match TRBD2. The germline V gene has CDR1 PRHDT and CDR2 FYEKMQ (reference sequence). This CDR3 is built from 16 residues. Unmatched junction bases numbered 6, after V lost 4 bases and J lost 1 base.